Shown below are 20 T cell receptor beta chains from a single sample sequenced in a study of blood T cell repertoires in COVID-19. Sequencing was performed with immunoSEQ multiplex PCR; in TCRdb, only in-frame clones are kept and a portion is missing. The sample contains roughly 68,000 clones, roughly 87% of which appear only once. Sequencing was carried out using peripheral blood. These receptors were taken from a man between 45 and 60 years old with active COVID-19.

The CDR3 protein is CASSLVAGSQETQYF. The CDR3 DNA sequence: TGCGCCAGCAGCTTGGTCGCCGGTTCCCAAGAGACCCAGTACTTC. The chain employs TRBV5-1 and TRBJ2-5; no definite D call. Trimming shortened V by 0 bases and J by 1 base, and 10 bases separated the two germline ends. The CDR3 is made up of 15 amino acids. CDR1 and CDR2 (germline): SGHRS, YFSETQ. The full variable domain, completed using reference TRBV5-1 and TRBJ2-5, is KAGVTQTPRYLIKTRGQQVTLSCSPISGHRSVSWYQQTPGQGLQFLFEYFSETQRNKGNFPGRFSGRQFSNSRSEMNVSTLELGDSALYLCASSLVAGSQETQYFGPGTRLLVL.

The rearrangement links TRBV5-1 to TRBJ2-2, with TRBD1 matching 9 bases. V was pared by 2 bases and J by 4 bases, with 9 bases of the junction left unmatched. There are 17 residues in the CDR3. CDR1 and CDR2 from the germline V gene are SGHRS and YFSETQ. The CDR3 DNA reads TGCGCCAGCAGCTTTAAACAGGGGGCGCGTGGCACCGGGGAGCTGTTTTTT. This encodes CASSFKQGARGTGELFF.

This clone was counted only a few times. The chain links TRBV2 to TRBJ1-3; D is unclear. This CDR3 comprises 13 residues. From germline, CDR1 is SNHLY and CDR2 FYNNEI. Trimming took off 5 bases at V and 0 bases at J, with 5 bases between the two ends. CDR3 loop: CASSYVSGNTIYF. DNA for the CDR3: TGTGCCAGCAGTTATGTCTCTGGAAACACCATATATTTT.

V usage is TRBV18 and J usage is TRBJ2-1; TRBD1 matches at 7 bases. V lost 3 bases, J lost 15 bases, and 14 bases stayed unmatched. This CDR3 is built from 14 residues. CDR1 KGHSH and CDR2 LQKENI come from the germline V gene. CDR3 sequence reads: CASSPPYDRENMFF. CDR3 nucleotide sequence: TGTGCCAGCTCACCTCCCTACGACAGGGAGAATATGTTCTTC.

The chain links TRBV24-1 to TRBJ1-2; unclear D gene. The V end was cut by 2 bases, the J end by 4 bases, with 10 bases between. Germline CDR1 reads KGHDR; CDR2 reads SFDVKD. This CDR3 comprises 14 residues. The CDR3 DNA sequence: TGTGCCACCAGTGATTCCAGCGGGCCCTATGGCTACACCTTC. It codes for CATSDSSGPYGYTF.

The chain has TRBV7-3 and TRBJ1-1; no clear D gene. V was clipped by 6 bases and J by 8 bases, with 16 bases between them. CDR3 length equals 13 residues. Germline CDR1 reads SGHTA; CDR2 reads FQGTGA. The CDR3 nucleotides read TGTGCCAGCAGTACCCGAAAGGAGTTAGAAGCTTTCTTT. As protein: CASSTRKELEAFF.

This chain links TRBV19 with TRBJ2-7, with D possibly TRBD2 on 5 matching bases. The V gene's germline CDR1 is LNHDA and CDR2 SQIVND (reference sequence). V was clipped by 2 bases and J by 4 bases, with 12 bases between them. The CDR3 has 14 amino acids. CDR3 sequence: CASSITGLDYEQYF. DNA of the CDR3: TGTGCCAGTAGTATAACGGGGTTGGATTACGAGCAGTACTTC. Full variable domain (outside the CDR3, taken from reference TRBV19 and TRBJ2-7): DGGITQSPKYLFRKEGQNVTLSCEQNLNHDAMYWYRQDPGQGLRLIYYSQIVNDFQKGDIAEGYSVSREKKESFPLTVTSAQKNPTAFYLCASSITGLDYEQYFGPGTRLTVT.

The gene calls are TRBV21-1 and TRBJ1-1. TRBV21-1 is reported as a pseudogene. The CDR3 spans 17 residues. The CDR3 here is CASRAPSSRGFCTEAFF. CDR3 coding DNA: TGTGCCAGCAGGGCCCCGTCGAGTCGGGGGTTCTGCACTGAAGCTTTCTTT.

The gene calls are TRBV9 and TRBJ1-2; the match to TRBD1 covers 8 bases. Germline V CDR1 and CDR2: SGDLS, YYNGEE. The length of the CDR3 is 15 residues. Unmatched junction bases numbered 9, after V lost 4 bases and J lost 4 bases. Here the CDR3 reads CASSPRAGGAYGYTF. The DNA for the CDR3 is TGTGCCAGCAGCCCCCGGGCAGGGGGCGCCTATGGCTACACCTTC.

V and J are TRBV29-1 and TRBJ1-1; D is unclear. Germline CDR1 SQVTM, CDR2 ANQGSEA. Trimming removed 4 bases from V and 2 bases from J, with 8 bases in between. The CDR3 sequence is 12 residues long. The CDR3 sequence: CSVVRTNTEAFF. For the CDR3, the DNA is TGCAGCGTTGTCAGAACAAACACTGAAGCTTTCTTT.

This chain connects TRBV7-2 to TRBJ2-2; weak D call: TRBD1 (5 bases). The germline gives CDR1 SGHTA, CDR2 FQGNSA. V lost 1 base to trimming and J lost 5 bases, with 14 bases between them. The CDR3 consists of 16 residues. The CDR3 DNA is TGTGCCAGCAGCTTAGAGGGGCAGGGCGGAACCGGGGAGCTGTTTTTT. Translated: CASSLEGQGGTGELFF.

The rearrangement joins TRBV21-1 to TRBJ1-2; the table's TRBD1 call for D was not verified on the DNA. TRBV21-1 has pseudogene status. There are 10 residues in the CDR3. In DNA form, the CDR3 reads TGTGCCGGACAGGGGGATGGCTACACCTTC. This sequence encodes CAGQGDGYTF.

This chain uses TRBV30 with TRBJ1-3; TRBD1 matches at 8 bases. CDR1 is GTSNPN, CDR2 SVGIG, per germline (reference sequence). This CDR3 contains 15 residues. After removal of 3 bases from V and 3 bases from J, the junction contained 7 bases not matched to a gene. The CDR3 nucleotides read TGTGCCTGGAGCAGACAGGGGTTAGGTGGAAACACCATATATTTT. Translating gives CAWSRQGLGGNTIYF.

This clone was observed a single time. The CDR3 loop reads CASRAAGQTSTDTQYF. The CDR3 bases are TGCGCCAGCCGAGCAGCGGGACAAACTAGCACAGATACGCAGTATTTT. V is TRBV5-1 and J is TRBJ2-3; possibly TRBD2 for D (7 bases). Trimming took 7 bases from V and 0 from J, leaving 18 bases between them. The CDR3 runs 16 residues. Germline CDR1 reads SGHRS; CDR2 reads YFSETQ.

The J gene is TRBJ2-2, the V gene TRBV28; D possibly corresponds to TRBD1 (6 bases). The CDR3 consists of 16 residues. V lost 3 bases, J lost 2 bases, and 13 bases lay in between. CDR1 and CDR2 (germline): MDHEN, SYDVKM. The DNA for the CDR3 is TGTGCCAGCAGTTTCTGGGGGCGCTTCAACACCGGGGAGCTGTTTTTT. It translates to CASSFWGRFNTGELFF.

The gene calls are TRBV9 and TRBJ1-3; a weak D match, TRBD1 (6 bases). Germline CDR1 reads SGDLS; CDR2 reads YYNGEE. This CDR3 contains 16 residues. Trimming removed 1 base from V and 2 bases from J, with 13 bases in between. The CDR3 DNA follows: TGTGCCAGCAGCGTAACACAGGGAAGGGCTGGAAACACCATATATTTT. This encodes CASSVTQGRAGNTIYF.

This clone was seen a single time. The chain links TRBV25-1 to TRBJ1-1, with 9 bases aligning to TRBD1. V lost 0 bases to trimming and J lost 6 bases; unmatched junction nucleotides: 8. The V gene's germline CDR1 is MGHDK and CDR2 SYGVNS. The CDR3 spans 16 residues. CDR3 region: CASSEYLGTGRAEAFF. The CDR3 nucleotides are TGTGCCAGCAGTGAATACCTCGGGACAGGGCGGGCTGAAGCTTTCTTT.

The chain links TRBV5-1 to TRBJ2-3; D uncertain. Germline V gene sequence: CDR1 SGHRS, CDR2 YFSETQ. With 0 bases removed from V and 4 bases from J, the gap between germline ends came to 6 bases. The CDR3 is 13 residues long. CDR3 sequence (DNA): TGCGCCAGCAGCTTGGCAGAATCAGATACGCAGTATTTT. This sequence encodes CASSLAESDTQYF.

V gene TRBV12-3 or TRBV12-4 combines with J gene TRBJ2-5; D not certain. CDR3 length equals 13 residues. V was shortened by 4 bases and J by 7 bases, with 13 bases between the two germline ends. The CDR3 reads CASSSIEVGTQYF. The CDR3 DNA follows: TGTGCCAGCAGTTCAATAGAAGTCGGGACCCAGTACTTC.

V gene TRBV30 combines with J gene TRBJ1-4, with TRBD1 identical over 9 bases. CDR1 is GTSNPN, CDR2 SVGIG, per germline (reference sequence). After removal of 3 bases from V and 6 bases from J, the junction contained 5 bases not matched to a gene. The CDR3 runs to 14 residues. CDR3 amino acids: CAWSADRGYEKLFF. The CDR3 nucleotides read TGTGCCTGGAGCGCTGACAGGGGGTATGAAAAACTGTTTTTT. The full variable domain, with the rest looked up from reference TRBV30 and TRBJ1-4, is SQTIHQWPATLVQPVGSPLSLECTVEGTSNPNLYWYRQAAGRGLQLLFYSVGIGQISSEVPQNLSASRPQDRQFILSSKKLLLSDSGFYLCAWSADRGYEKLFFGSGTQLSVL.